This TCR beta chain was recorded in a study of cytomegalovirus exposure and HLA in healthy donors. Study information: Tens of millions of unique TCRs from HLA-typed donors were held in an early data release. The study's findings and limits: The classifier, whose performance was assessed in both the original and validation cohorts, reportedly diagnosed cytomegalovirus status with high specificity and sensitivity. Versus the approximately 670-donor mean, an Asian-associated ancestry cluster reportedly showed fewer N-insertions in a later analysis. A later analysis showed TCR association rates differing by HLA locus, peaking at DRB1 and lowest at HLA-C.

Germline CDR1 and CDR2: SGHDT and YYEEEE. Trimming left V 0 bases short and J 6 bases short, with 13 bases between. This CDR3 is built from 15 residues. The PCR employed 60 Vbeta primers together with 13 Jbeta primers. Libraries were prepared by immunoSEQ multiplex PCR; TCRdb keeps only in-frame clonotypes and omits some of them. Altogether under 150,000 clones are present, more than 60% being singletons, with the ten largest covering about 3.5%. About this clone itself: Its specificity is not known.

The TCR originated in a man aged 25-40 years in good health and CMV-seronegative. The chain employs TRBV5-6 and TRBJ1-5; tentative D call: TRBD1 (5 bases). Sample: PBMCs. The CDR3 loop reads CASSLAPRGSQPQHF. CDR3 sequence (DNA): TGTGCCAGCAGCTTGGCCCCCCGGGGGAGTCAGCCCCAGCATTTT.